A selection of T cell receptor beta chains follows, all from one sample in a study of blood T cell repertoires in COVID-19. Some clones are missing from TCRdb's copy, which holds only in-frame ones; the method was immunoSEQ multiplex PCR. This sample yields hundreds of thousands of clones, of which just over 90% are seen a single time; over 1.5% belongs to the top ten. What was sequenced was PBMCs or T cells enriched from blood (not recorded which). The receptors here all came from a woman between 18 and 30 years old who had recovered from COVID-19. Both conserved end residues are part of each CDR3. The D gene is left open where the match is weak. The size of a clone is reported for some rows only, either as once, few or many, or as a class for expanded clones.

clone_size j_call d_call v_call cdr3_nt cdr3_aa
NA TRBJ2-7 NA TRBV4-2 TGTGCCAGCAGCCTTCCAAACTACGAGCAGTACTTC CASSLPNYEQYF
NA TRBJ2-5 NA TRBV5-3 TGTGCCAGAAGCCCGAGTGGACACGCAGTGGTTGCCTTCCAAGAGACCCAGTACTTC CARSPSGHAVVAFQETQYF
NA TRBJ2-2 NA TRBV11-3 TGTGCCAGCAGCGCCCTGACAATGAACACCGGGGAGCTGTTTTTT CASSALTMNTGELFF
NA TRBJ1-2 NA TRBV4-1 TGCGCCAGCAGCCAAGATTATAATCTCTATGGCTACACCTTC CASSQDYNLYGYTF
NA TRBJ1-2 NA TRBV3-1/TRBV3-2 TGTGCCAGCAGCCCGAGAGAGAGTTTCAACTATGGCTACACCTTC CASSPRESFNYGYTF
NA TRBJ1-2 NA TRBV6-5 TGTGCCAGCAGCCCGACAAAGAACTATGGCTACACCTTC CASSPTKNYGYTF
NA TRBJ1-1 NA TRBV28 TGTGCCAGCATCTGGGGTTCGGGGGGGACTGAAGCTTTCTTT CASIWGSGGTEAFF
NA TRBJ1-5 NA TRBV24-1 TGTGCCACCAGTCCGGGGGGCGATCTACAGCCCCAGCATTTT CATSPGGDLQPQHF
NA TRBJ1-2 NA TRBV10-3 TGTGCCATCAGTGAAGACGGCAGGGGTAACTATGGCTACACCTTC CAISEDGRGNYGYTF
NA TRBJ1-1 TRBD1 TRBV9 TGTGCCAGCAGCCCAGGGGGGAACACTGAAGCTTTCTTT CASSPGGNTEAFF
NA TRBJ1-2 TRBD1 TRBV2 TGTGCCAGCAGCCTGGACAGGGGGCTAGTCAGCTATGGCTACACCTTC CASSLDRGLVSYGYTF
once TRBJ1-6 TRBD1 TRBV7-8 TGTGCCAGCAGCTTAGGGACAGGGCTGCATAATTCACCCCTCCACTTT CASSLGTGLHNSPLHF
NA TRBJ1-1 NA TRBV7-2 TGTGCCAGCAGCTTAGTCGGGAACACTGAAGCTTTCTTT CASSLVGNTEAFF
NA TRBJ2-3 TRBD2 TRBV28 TGTGCCAGCAGTTTTGAGGGAGGGGCGTATACGCAGTATTTT CASSFEGGAYTQYF
NA TRBJ2-1 TRBD2 TRBV4-1 TGCGCCAGCAGCCAAGGCCTACGGGAGGGTAATGAGCAGTTCTTC CASSQGLREGNEQFF
NA TRBJ1-2 NA TRBV7-2 TGTGCCAGCAGCCCGAATTACCCACGGGGTGACTATGGCTACACCTTC CASSPNYPRGDYGYTF
NA TRBJ1-4 NA TRBV6-5 TGTGCCAGCAGACCGGGGGACTCGGGAAAAGAAAAACTGTTTTTT CASRPGDSGKEKLFF
NA TRBJ1-1 NA TRBV12-3/TRBV12-4 TGTGCCAGCAGCCGCACAAACACTGAAGCTTTCTTT CASSRTNTEAFF
NA TRBJ1-1 TRBD1 TRBV24-1 TGTGCCACCAGTGACCCCCGAGGACAGGGTTCCGAAGCTTTCTTT CATSDPRGQGSEAFF
NA TRBJ2-1 TRBD2 TRBV24-1 TGTGCCACCAGTGACGGACTAGTTATCCGAAATGAGCAGTTCTTC CATSDGLVIRNEQFF
NA TRBJ2-1 TRBD2 TRBV27 TGTGCCAGCAGGAATAGCGGGAGTAGTTTTGAGCAGTTCTTC CASRNSGSSFEQFF
NA TRBJ2-6 NA TRBV7-8 TGTGCCAGCAGCCTGGGGGGTAGTCGGGCCAACGTCCTGACTTTC CASSLGGSRANVLTF
NA TRBJ1-2 NA TRBV5-1 TGCGCCAGCAGCTTGGCCGGGGGAATCCGTGGCTACACCTTC CASSLAGGIRGYTF
NA TRBJ2-1 TRBD2 TRBV7-9 TGTGCCAGCAGCTTACTAGCGGGAGTCTACAATGAGCAGTTCTTC CASSLLAGVYNEQFF
NA TRBJ1-5 NA TRBV7-3 TGTGCCACCAAGGGCAGGGTAATGTTGCAGCCCCAGCATTTT CATKGRVMLQPQHF
NA TRBJ1-1 NA TRBV10-3 TGTGCCATCAGTGATCGGGTTCCGAACACTGAAGCTTTCTTT CAISDRVPNTEAFF
NA TRBJ1-5 NA TRBV6-2/TRBV6-3 TGTGCCAGCAGCAACGGGATGGGTAGCAATCAGCCCCAGCATTTT CASSNGMGSNQPQHF
NA TRBJ2-1 TRBD2 TRBV11-2 TGTGCCAGCAGCGGCCGGGGGGGCCGATACAATGAGCAGTTCTTC CASSGRGGRYNEQFF
NA TRBJ1-1 TRBD1 TRBV9 TGTGCCAGCAGCGGCGGGACAGGGGGTTCGAACACTGAAGCTTTCTTT CASSGGTGGSNTEAFF
NA TRBJ2-1 TRBD2 TRBV7-9 TGTGCCAGCAGGTTGACTAGCGGCCACAATGAGCAGTTCTTC CASRLTSGHNEQFF
few TRBJ2-1 NA TRBV6-1 TGTGCCAGCAGTGAAGGCAGAAACAATGAGCAGTTCTTC CASSEGRNNEQFF
NA TRBJ2-5 NA TRBV4-1 TGCGTCAGCAGCCAAGGAACCTCCACAGGTCCAGAGACCCAGTACTTC CVSSQGTSTGPETQYF
once TRBJ1-3 NA TRBV9 TGTGCCAGCAGCCCTACTCCGACAGTCACATCTGGAAACACCATATATTTT CASSPTPTVTSGNTIYF
NA TRBJ1-1 NA TRBV24-1 TGTGCCACCAGTGACACAGGGAGGAACACTGAAGCTTTCTTT CATSDTGRNTEAFF
NA TRBJ1-5 TRBD1 TRBV28 TGTGCCAGTGGGACAGGGACTTTCAATCAGCCCCAGCATTTT CASGTGTFNQPQHF
NA TRBJ2-5 TRBD1 TRBV5-4 TGTGCCAGCAGCTTTGGGCAGGGGGATCGAGAGACCCAGTACTTC CASSFGQGDRETQYF
NA TRBJ2-3 TRBD2 TRBV10-3 TGTGCCATCAGGGACGCAGCGGGAGACACAGATACGCAGTATTTT CAIRDAAGDTDTQYF
NA TRBJ1-1 TRBD1 TRBV6-5 TGTGCCAGCAGTTGGGACAGGCCGCAAGAGAACACTGAAGCTTTCTTT CASSWDRPQENTEAFF
NA TRBJ1-5 NA TRBV19 TGTGCCACTCTAGACTCTTATAGCAATCAGCCCCAGCATTTT CATLDSYSNQPQHF
NA TRBJ1-5 NA TRBV27 TGTGCCAGCAGTTTATCCCCTTACAATCAGCCCCAGCATTTT CASSLSPYNQPQHF
once TRBJ2-7 TRBD1 TRBV28 TGTGCCAGCAGTTTAGTCGCGGGACAGGGGGCTTCCTACGAGCAGTACTTC CASSLVAGQGASYEQYF
NA TRBJ1-1 NA TRBV13 TGTGCCAGCAGCTTAGGTGGGGGCTTGACTGAAGCTTTCTTT CASSLGGGLTEAFF
NA TRBJ2-7 TRBD1 TRBV9 TGTGCCAGCAGCGCACCTACAGGGGACGAGCAGTACTTC CASSAPTGDEQYF
NA TRBJ2-1 NA TRBV27 TGTGCCAGCAGTTTTTTCACAGACCTTAATGAGCAGTTCTTC CASSFFTDLNEQFF
NA TRBJ1-2 TRBD1 TRBV19 TGTGCCAGTAGCGACAGGGACGGTGGCTACACCTTC CASSDRDGGYTF
NA TRBJ1-2 TRBD1 TRBV15 TGTGCCACCACCGGGGACAGGGCTCTTGGTGGCTACACCTTC CATTGDRALGGYTF
NA TRBJ2-7 TRBD1 TRBV7-9 TGTGCCAGCAGCTCGTGGGACAGGGTTTGGGAGCAGTACTTC CASSSWDRVWEQYF
once TRBJ2-3 NA TRBV9 TGTGCCAGCAGCGCGGGACTCCTCACAGATACGCAGTATTTT CASSAGLLTDTQYF
once TRBJ2-7 TRBD2 TRBV5-6 TGTGCCAGCAGCCCCCCCGCTAGCGGGGGGCGCCAAACGGGCGAGCAGTACTTC CASSPPASGGRQTGEQYF
NA TRBJ1-1 NA TRBV11-2 TGTGCCAGCAGCTTAGGGGGTACGGGGGGCATCACTGAAGCTTTCTTT CASSLGGTGGITEAFF
NA TRBJ2-2 NA TRBV12-3/TRBV12-4 TGTGCCAGCAGACCGTCAGGGTCCGGGGAGCTGTTTTTT CASRPSGSGELFF
NA TRBJ1-1 NA TRBV11-3 TGTGCCAGCAGCAATAGAGGGGCGGGGTTCACTGAAGCTTTCTTT CASSNRGAGFTEAFF
NA TRBJ2-3 NA TRBV9 TGTGCCAGCAGCGTAGGAACAGAAGATACGCAGTATTTT CASSVGTEDTQYF
NA TRBJ1-4 NA TRBV9 TGTGCCAGCAGCGTACAGGGGTGGGATGAAAAACTGTTTTTT CASSVQGWDEKLFF
NA TRBJ1-2 NA TRBV9 TGTGCCAGCAGCGTAGGTGAAGCTCGGGGAGGCTACACCTTC CASSVGEARGGYTF